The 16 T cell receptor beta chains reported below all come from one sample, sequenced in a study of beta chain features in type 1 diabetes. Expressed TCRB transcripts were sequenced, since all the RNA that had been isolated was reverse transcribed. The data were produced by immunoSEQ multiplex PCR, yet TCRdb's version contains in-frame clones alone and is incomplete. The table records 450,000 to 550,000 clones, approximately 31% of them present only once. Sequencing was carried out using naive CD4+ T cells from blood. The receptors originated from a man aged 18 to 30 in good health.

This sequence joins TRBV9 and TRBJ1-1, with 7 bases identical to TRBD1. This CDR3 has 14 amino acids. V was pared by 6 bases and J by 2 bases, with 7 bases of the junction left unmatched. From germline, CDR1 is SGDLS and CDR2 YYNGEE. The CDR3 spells CASNLRGLNTEAFF. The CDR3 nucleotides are TGTGCCAGCAACCTGAGGGGGCTAAACACTGAAGCTTTCTTT.

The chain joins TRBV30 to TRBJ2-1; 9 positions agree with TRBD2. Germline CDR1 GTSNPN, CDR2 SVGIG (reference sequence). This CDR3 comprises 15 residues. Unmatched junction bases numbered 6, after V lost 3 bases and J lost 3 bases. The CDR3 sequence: CAWSGTSGYYNEQFF. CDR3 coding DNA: TGTGCCTGGAGCGGTACTAGCGGGTACTACAATGAGCAGTTCTTC.

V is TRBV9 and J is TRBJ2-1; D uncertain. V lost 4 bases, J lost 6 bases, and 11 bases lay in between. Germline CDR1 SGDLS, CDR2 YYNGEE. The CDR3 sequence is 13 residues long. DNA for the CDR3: TGTGCCAGCAGCCCGAGACTGCTCAATGAGCAGTTCTTC. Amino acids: CASSPRLLNEQFF.

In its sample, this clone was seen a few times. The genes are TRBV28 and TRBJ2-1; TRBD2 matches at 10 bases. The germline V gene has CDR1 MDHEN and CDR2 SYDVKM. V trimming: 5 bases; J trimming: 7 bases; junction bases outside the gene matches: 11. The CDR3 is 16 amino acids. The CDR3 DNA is TGTGCCAGCAGTGTTATGCTAGCGGGAGATAAGAATGAGCAGTTCTTC. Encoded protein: CASSVMLAGDKNEQFF.

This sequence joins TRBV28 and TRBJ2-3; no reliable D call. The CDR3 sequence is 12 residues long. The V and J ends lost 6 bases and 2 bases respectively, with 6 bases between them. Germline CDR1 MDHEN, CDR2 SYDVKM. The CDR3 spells CASSQITDTQYF. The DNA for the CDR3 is TGTGCCAGCAGCCAAATCACAGATACGCAGTATTTT.

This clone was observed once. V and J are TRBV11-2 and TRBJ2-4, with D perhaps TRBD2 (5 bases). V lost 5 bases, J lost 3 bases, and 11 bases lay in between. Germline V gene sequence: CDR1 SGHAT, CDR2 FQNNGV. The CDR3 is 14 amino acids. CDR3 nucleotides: TGTGCCAGCAGCCTGGCGGGTGACAAAAACATTCAGTACTTC. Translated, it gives CASSLAGDKNIQYF.

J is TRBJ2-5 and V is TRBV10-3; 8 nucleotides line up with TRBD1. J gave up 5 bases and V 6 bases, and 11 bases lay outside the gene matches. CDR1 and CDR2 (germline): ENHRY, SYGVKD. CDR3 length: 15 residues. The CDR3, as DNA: TGTGCCATCAGCCCTTGGACAGGGAAGGGGGAGACCCAGTACTTC. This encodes CAISPWTGKGETQYF.

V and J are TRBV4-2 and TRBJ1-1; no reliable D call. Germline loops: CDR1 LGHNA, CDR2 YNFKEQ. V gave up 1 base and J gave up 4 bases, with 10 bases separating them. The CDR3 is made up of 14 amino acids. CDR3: CASSQVSVGTEAFF. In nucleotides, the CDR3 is TGTGCCAGCAGCCAAGTCTCGGTGGGCACTGAAGCTTTCTTT.

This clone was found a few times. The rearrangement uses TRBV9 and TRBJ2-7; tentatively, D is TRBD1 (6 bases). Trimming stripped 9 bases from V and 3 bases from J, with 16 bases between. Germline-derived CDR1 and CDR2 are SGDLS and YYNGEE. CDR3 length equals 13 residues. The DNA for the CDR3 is TGTGCCAACTCCCGTGGGGGCCACTACGAGCAGTACTTC. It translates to CANSRGGHYEQYF.

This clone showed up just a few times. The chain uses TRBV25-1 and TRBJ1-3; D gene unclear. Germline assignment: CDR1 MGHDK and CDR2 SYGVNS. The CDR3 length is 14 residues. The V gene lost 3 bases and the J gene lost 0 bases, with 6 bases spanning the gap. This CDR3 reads CASSDRFSGNTIYF. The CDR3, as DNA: TGTGCCAGCAGTGACAGGTTCTCTGGAAACACCATATATTTT.

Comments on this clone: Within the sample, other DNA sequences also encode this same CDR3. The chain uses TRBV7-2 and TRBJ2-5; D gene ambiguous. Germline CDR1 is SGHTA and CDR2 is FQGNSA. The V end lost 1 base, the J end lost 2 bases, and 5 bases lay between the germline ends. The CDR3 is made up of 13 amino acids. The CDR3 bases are TGTGCCAGCAGCTTAGGGCAGCAAGAGACCCAGTACTTC. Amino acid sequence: CASSLGQQETQYF.

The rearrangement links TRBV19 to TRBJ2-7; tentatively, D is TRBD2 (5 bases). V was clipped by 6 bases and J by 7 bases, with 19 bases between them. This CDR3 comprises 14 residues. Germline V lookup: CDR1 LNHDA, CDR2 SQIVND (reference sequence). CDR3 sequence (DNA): TGTGCCAGTAGCGGGATTTTACGACCCGGGGAGCAGTACTTC. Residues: CASSGILRPGEQYF. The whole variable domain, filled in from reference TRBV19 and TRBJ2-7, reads DGGITQSPKYLFRKEGQNVTLSCEQNLNHDAMYWYRQDPGQGLRLIYYSQIVNDFQKGDIAEGYSVSREKKESFPLTVTSAQKNPTAFYLCASSGILRPGEQYFGPGTRLTVT.

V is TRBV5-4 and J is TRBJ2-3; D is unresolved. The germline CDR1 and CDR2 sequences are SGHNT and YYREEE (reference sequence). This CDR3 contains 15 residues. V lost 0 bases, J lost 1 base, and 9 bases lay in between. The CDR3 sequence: CASSLASAGTDTQYF. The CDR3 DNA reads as TGTGCCAGCAGCTTGGCAAGCGCGGGCACAGATACGCAGTATTTT.

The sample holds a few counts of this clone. As DNA, the CDR3 is TGTGCCATCAGTGGTTTTCTTGGGGAGACCCAGTACTTC. Protein product: CAISGFLGETQYF. The chain is built from TRBV10-3 and TRBJ2-5; D unresolved. The CDR3 covers 13 residues. Germline V gives CDR1 ENHRY, CDR2 SYGVKD. Deletions cut 4 bases from V and 5 bases from J, with 11 bases between.

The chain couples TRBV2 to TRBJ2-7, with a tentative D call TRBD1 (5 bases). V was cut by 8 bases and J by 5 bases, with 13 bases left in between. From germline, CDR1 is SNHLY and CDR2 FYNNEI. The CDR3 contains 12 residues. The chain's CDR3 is CASGADGNEQYF. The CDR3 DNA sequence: TGTGCCAGCGGGGCTGATGGAAACGAGCAGTACTTC. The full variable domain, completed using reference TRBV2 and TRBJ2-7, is EPEVTQTPSHQVTQMGQEVILRCVPISNHLYFYWYRQILGQKVEFLVSFYNNEISEKSEIFDDQFSVERPDGSNFTLKIRSTKLEDSAMYFCASGADGNEQYFGPGTRLTVT.

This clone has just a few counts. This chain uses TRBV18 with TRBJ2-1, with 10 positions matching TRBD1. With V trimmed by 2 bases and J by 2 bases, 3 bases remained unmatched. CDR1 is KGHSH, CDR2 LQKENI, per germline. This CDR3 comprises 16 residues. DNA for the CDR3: TGTGCCAGCTCACCAAGGGGACAGGGGACCTACAATGAGCAGTTCTTC. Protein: CASSPRGQGTYNEQFF.